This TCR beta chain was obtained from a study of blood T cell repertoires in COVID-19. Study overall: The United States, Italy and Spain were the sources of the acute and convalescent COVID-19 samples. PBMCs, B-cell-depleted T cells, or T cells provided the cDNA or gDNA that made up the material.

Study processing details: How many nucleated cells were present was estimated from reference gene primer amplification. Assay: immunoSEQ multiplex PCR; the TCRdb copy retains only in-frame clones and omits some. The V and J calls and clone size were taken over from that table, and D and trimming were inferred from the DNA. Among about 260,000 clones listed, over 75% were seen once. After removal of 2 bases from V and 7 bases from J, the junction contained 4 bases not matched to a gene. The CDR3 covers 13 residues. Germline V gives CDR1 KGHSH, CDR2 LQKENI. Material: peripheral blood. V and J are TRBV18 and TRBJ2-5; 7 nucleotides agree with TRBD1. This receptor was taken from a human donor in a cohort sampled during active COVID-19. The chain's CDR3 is CASSPGTEGTQYF. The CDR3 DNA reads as TGTGCCAGCTCACCAGGGACAGAGGGGACCCAGTACTTC.